This T cell receptor beta chain emerged from a study of cytotoxic CD8 clonotypes in ibrutinib-treated CLL (dated by TCRdb to the early 2020s). Study-level background: The cohort had 11 relapsed/refractory and around 16 treatment-naive patients; some 17 were IGHV unmutated. Responses were partial in roughly 24 patients and complete in 2; after median about 5.5 years follow-up, 14 stayed in remission and some twelve progressed. The response samples were drawn at a median of roughly twelve months into treatment, with a range of about 6 to 36 months. Samples averaged about 260,000 productive templates and about 94,000 productive rearrangements. Longitudinal samples were obtainable from about 30% of the roughly 90 participants in the trial. Cryopreserved peripheral blood mononuclear cells were collected at three points: before therapy, at response, and at either sustained remission or disease progression. Every remission and progressive disease sample was obtained while ibrutinib was still being received by the patients.

General conclusions and limits of the study: Sustained-remission and progressing patients did not have matched sampling times, and lymph node repertoires were not examined. Clonality increased at ibrutinib response, stayed stable in sustained remission, and fell back toward baseline at progression. Public clonotypes were found to be uncommon and were observed to contract or remain stable during treatment; the increase in clonality was shown to reflect expansion of private clonotypes at ibrutinib response. Baseline clonality exceeded that of age-matched healthy donors and correlated strongly with circulating CD8+ T-cell counts.

For CDR1 and CDR2, the germline V gene lists MNHEY and SVGAGI. The junction carries 8 bases between V and J, which are trimmed by 0 bases and 0 bases respectively. Counted from cysteine to phenylalanine, this CDR3 has 15 amino acids. CDR3 DNA only is kept here, 45 bases in frame from base 1. Notes on this clone: It lacks a known antigen. No base-level quality is on record; no much larger clone is a single base apart.

A MiSeq instrument was used for deep resolution sequencing, which targeted depths ranging from 1 in 1 million up to 1 in 200,000 T cells, with coverage averaging 10x for each clonotype. The immunoSEQ hsTCRB Kit was used to generate the TCR beta libraries. The study's processing was this. Data were analyzed with ImmunoSEQ Data Assistant and ImmunoSEQ Analyzer, with V, D and J genes assigned per IMGT definitions. Clonality, which ranges from 0 to 1, was calculated by subtracting the normalized Shannon entropy of productive rearrangement frequencies from one. Public clonotype analysis was restricted to overrepresented clonotypes comprising at least 0.05% of each patient's repertoire. Some 14 age-matched healthy donor repertoires from immuneACCESS served as clonality controls. Not all clones reach the TCRdb copy of this immuneACCESS table, which keeps in-frame sequences only. Checked studies attribute under half of the gap to unresolved V genes and leave the rest unexplained. That table supplies the V and J calls and clone size; D and trimming were determined from the DNA. Here the sample has approximately 130,000 clones; 80% to 85% occur a single time. The biggest ten clones account for 2.5% to 3.5% of the sample.

This specimen's time point label, interpreted: roughly 25 months on ibrutinib. For TCR beta library preparation, around 1.8 micrograms of genomic DNA were extracted from the cryopreserved PBMCs. Longitudinal blood samples from CLL patients on ibrutinib monotherapy were analyzed using high-throughput TCR beta sequencing. The patients were enrolled in a single-center, open-label phase 2 trial of ibrutinib monotherapy. The chain was built from TRBV6-5 and TRBJ1-2, with the D gene too uncertain to name. The sequence was obtained from a human donor with chronic lymphocytic leukemia. Source: PBMCs, taken after 24 months of ibrutinib treatment. In nucleotides, the sequence is TGTGCCAGCAGTTACTCGCGCGGTACTAACTATGGCTACACCTTC. Translation gives CASSYSRGTNYGYTF.